These 4 T cell receptor beta chains came from one sample sequenced in a study of beta chain features in type 1 diabetes. Isolated RNA was reverse transcribed in full, so expressed TCRB transcripts were sequenced. Profiling relied on immunoSEQ multiplex PCR, and the TCRdb table lists in-frame clones only, not all of them. The data contain around 430,000 clones, 30% of them singletons. Sequenced: naive CD4+ T cells from blood. These receptors were collected from a man younger than 35 in good health.

Comment on this clone: Distinct nucleotide sequences in the sample also encode this CDR3. The J gene is TRBJ2-3, the V gene TRBV29-1; no clear D. The CDR3 length is 12 residues. The germline gives CDR1 SQVTM, CDR2 ANQGSEA. Trimming took 4 bases from V and 0 from J, leaving 5 bases between them. In DNA, the CDR3 is TGCAGCGTTGGATCTAGCACAGATACGCAGTATTTT. Translating it yields CSVGSSTDTQYF.

The chain uses TRBV6-6 and TRBJ2-3; 7 bases match TRBD2. The CDR3 contains 13 residues. Germline assignment: CDR1 MNHNY and CDR2 SVGAGI (reference sequence). V shed 2 bases and J 6 bases; nucleotides not matched to a gene: 2. The CDR3 reads CASSYRGGDTQYF. DNA of the CDR3: TGTGCCAGCAGTTACAGGGGAGGGGATACGCAGTATTTT.

This clone was seen more than once but under ten times. The J gene is TRBJ1-2, the V gene TRBV30; D possibly corresponds to TRBD1 (5 bases). Germline values: CDR1 GTSNPN, CDR2 SVGIG (reference sequence). Trimming shortened V by 0 bases and J by 7 bases, and 24 bases separated the two germline ends. This CDR3 is 17 amino acids long. The CDR3 spells CAWSVSVSGRGPIGYTF. CDR3 DNA: TGTGCCTGGAGTGTAAGCGTATCAGGACGGGGACCTATTGGCTACACCTTC.

CDR3 sequence (DNA): TGTGCCACCAGTCAAATGCCGGTCCGAAACACCATATATTTT. Translating gives CATSQMPVRNTIYF. The chain combines TRBV15 with TRBJ1-3; no reliable D call. Germline values: CDR1 LNHNV, CDR2 YYDKDF (reference sequence). Trimming stripped 6 bases from V and 5 bases from J, with 14 bases between. This CDR3 has 14 amino acids.